The next 24 T cell receptor beta chains were all read from a single sample in a study of cytomegalovirus exposure and HLA in healthy donors. A multiplex PCR was run with 60 Vbeta primers and 13 Jbeta primers. Sequenced by immunoSEQ multiplex PCR; TCRdb stores in-frame clones only, minus some. Among 90,000 to 100,000 clones listed, about 74% were seen once. The sequenced material came from PBMCs. The receptors stem from a man aged 55 to 70 in good health and CMV-seropositive.

The chain recombines TRBV7-9 with TRBJ2-1; the match to TRBD2 covers 12 bases. J gave up 10 bases and V 5 bases, and 15 bases lay outside the gene matches. Germline loops: CDR1 SEHNR, CDR2 FQNEAQ (reference sequence). CDR3 length: 17 amino acids. The CDR3 DNA reads as TGTGCCAGCAGCGCGTGGGGTCGGACTAGCGGGGTTGGGGAGCAGTTCTTC. This translates into CASSAWGRTSGVGEQFF.

The V call is TRBV5-5, the J call TRBJ1-2; TRBD1 matches at 9 bases. The CDR3 loop spans 17 amino acids. With V trimmed by 0 bases and J by 11 bases, 17 bases remained unmatched. Germline V CDR1 and CDR2: SGHKS, YYEKEE (reference sequence). The CDR3 reads CASSLETGGLLGLRYTF. The DNA of the CDR3 is TGTGCCAGCAGCTTGGAGACAGGGGGGCTTCTAGGGTTACGGTACACCTTC.

CDR3 loop: CASSSDRVGVSPLHF. The CDR3 coding sequence is TGTGCCAGCAGCTCAGACAGGGTGGGTGTTTCACCCCTCCACTTT. The chain uses TRBV7-9 and TRBJ1-6; 7 bases are shared with TRBD1. The CDR3 has 15 amino acids. Germline V gene data show CDR1 as SEHNR and CDR2 as FQNEAQ (reference sequence). V trimming: 4 bases; J trimming: 9 bases; junction bases outside the gene matches: 9.

This chain joins TRBV30 and TRBJ2-5; unclear D gene. The CDR3 contains 11 residues. Germline V gene lookup returns CDR1 GTSNPN and CDR2 SVGIG (reference sequence). V was pared by 0 bases and J by 10 bases, with 9 bases between. CDR3 protein: CAWSVGQDQYF. CDR3 DNA sequence: TGTGCCTGGAGTGTAGGCCAGGACCAGTACTTC.

This sequence joins TRBV29-1 and TRBJ1-5; TRBD1 matches 11 bases. The CDR3 extends over 14 amino acids. V dropped 7 bases and J dropped 3; count of bases not matched to a gene: 5. The germline gives CDR1 SQVTM, CDR2 ANQGSEA. The CDR3 loop reads CSARDRGNNQPQHF. CDR3 DNA: TGCAGCGCCCGGGACAGGGGGAACAATCAGCCCCAGCATTTT.

The chain couples TRBV30 to TRBJ2-1; tentatively, D is TRBD2 (6 bases). Germline V gives CDR1 GTSNPN, CDR2 SVGIG (reference sequence). V gave up 0 bases and J gave up 8 bases, with 8 bases separating them. This CDR3 comprises 12 residues. The CDR3 bases are TGTGCCTGGAGTGTACTAGCCCATGAGCAGTTCTTC. Encoded protein: CAWSVLAHEQFF.

The rearrangement uses TRBV27 and TRBJ1-3; TRBD1 matches at 9 bases. Trimming at V came to 2 bases and at J to 0 bases, leaving 11 bases not matched to a gene. The CDR3 is 19 residues long. The germline V gene encodes CDR1 MNHEY and CDR2 SMNVEV (reference sequence). In DNA, the CDR3 is TGTGCCAGCAGTTTACCCCGTACGCAGGACAGGGGCTCTGGAAACACCATATATTTT. This gives the protein CASSLPRTQDRGSGNTIYF.

The gene calls are TRBV9 and TRBJ2-5, with 10 bases matching TRBD2. This CDR3 is built from 15 residues. With V trimmed by 0 bases and J by 5 bases, 4 bases remained unmatched. Germline loops: CDR1 SGDLS, CDR2 YYNGEE. CDR3 in DNA: TGTGCCAGCAGCGTAGGTGGGACTAGCGTGGAGACCCAGTACTTC. Translated, it gives CASSVGGTSVETQYF.

V and J are TRBV7-9 and TRBJ2-7; possible D gene TRBD1, 5 bases. CDR3 size: 14 residues. Looked up from germline, CDR1 is SEHNR and CDR2 is FQNEAQ (reference sequence). Trimming removed 1 base from V and 2 bases from J, with 9 bases in between. As DNA, the CDR3 is TGTGCCAGCAGCTTAGGACAGTTGCCCTACGAGCAGTACTTC. Encoded protein: CASSLGQLPYEQYF.

This rearrangement joins TRBV7-9 to TRBJ1-2, with a possible D match to TRBD1 (5 bases). CDR3 length: 16 residues. CDR1 SEHNR and CDR2 FQNEAQ come from the germline V gene (reference sequence). Trimming left V 5 bases short and J 0 bases short, with 16 bases between. CDR3 loop: CASSPAEGEANYGYTF. The DNA for the CDR3 is TGTGCCAGCAGCCCAGCGGAAGGGGAGGCTAACTATGGCTACACCTTC.

The rearrangement joins TRBV19 to TRBJ2-7; D possibly corresponds to TRBD1 (5 bases). The CDR3 runs 14 residues. Germline V CDR1 and CDR2: LNHDA, SQIVND (reference sequence). V shed 6 bases and J shed 1 base, with 13 bases lying between them. CDR3 DNA: TGTGCCAGTAGCCCACAGGTTCTTTCCTACGAGCAGTACTTC. Residues: CASSPQVLSYEQYF.

The chain uses TRBV27 and TRBJ1-4; weak D call: TRBD1 (6 bases). The germline V gene has CDR1 MNHEY and CDR2 SMNVEV (reference sequence). Trimming removed 8 bases from V and 2 bases from J, with 9 bases in between. The length of the CDR3 is 13 residues. DNA for the CDR3: TGTGCCAGCCAGGGGCGGACTAATGAAAAACTGTTTTTT. Protein product: CASQGRTNEKLFF.

The J gene is TRBJ1-6, the V gene TRBV27; D might be TRBD1 (6 bases). Trimming pared 6 bases from V and 11 bases from J, leaving 20 bases between. The germline V gene encodes CDR1 MNHEY and CDR2 SMNVEV (reference sequence). This CDR3 has 15 residues. The CDR3, as DNA: TGTGCCAGCAGGGGTCATACGGGACAATTAACACCCCTCCACTTT. This translates into CASRGHTGQLTPLHF.

This chain links TRBV5-6 with TRBJ2-3; possibly TRBD1 for D (6 bases). Trimming stripped 2 bases from V and 0 bases from J, with 10 bases between. CDR3 length equals 15 residues. Germline V CDR1 and CDR2: SGHDT, YYEEEE. Written as DNA, the CDR3 is TGTGCCAGCAGCTTAGTGGGGGCGAGCACAGATACGCAGTATTTT. This gives the protein CASSLVGASTDTQYF.

The chain is built from TRBV5-4 and TRBJ2-5; TRBD2 matches 12 bases. Germline-derived CDR1 and CDR2 are SGHNT and YYREEE (reference sequence). J lost 5 bases, V lost 4 bases, and 6 bases had no gene match. The CDR3 runs to 15 residues. The CDR3 here is CASSRPGTSGETQYF. The CDR3 coding sequence is TGTGCCAGCAGCCGTCCTGGGACTAGCGGGGAGACCCAGTACTTC.

The chain uses TRBV6-6 and TRBJ1-1, with 11 bases matching TRBD1. This CDR3 has 15 amino acids. V dropped 7 bases and J dropped 3; count of bases not matched to a gene: 7. CDR1 is MNHNY and CDR2 is SVGAGI in the germline V gene (reference sequence). CDR3 region: CASNPPGQGDTEAFF. The CDR3 region has the DNA TGTGCCAGCAACCCACCGGGACAGGGGGACACTGAAGCTTTCTTT.

J is TRBJ2-5 and V is TRBV11-1; TRBD1 matches at 7 bases. CDR3 length: 13 residues. V trimming: 4 bases; J trimming: 2 bases; junction bases outside the gene matches: 1. The germline V gene encodes CDR1 SGHAT and CDR2 FQDESV (reference sequence). CDR3 in DNA: TGTGCCAGCAGCTACAGGGGACAAGAGACCCAGTACTTC. Translated: CASSYRGQETQYF. Together with reference TRBV11-1 and TRBJ2-5, the CDR3 gives the full variable domain: EAEVAQSPRYKITEKSQAVAFWCDPISGHATLYWYRQILGQGPELLVQFQDESVVDDSQLPKDRFSAERLKGVDSTLKIQPAELGDSAMYLCASSYRGQETQYFGPGTRLLVL.

The sample holds one count of this clone. The genes are TRBV6-1 and TRBJ2-5; D ambiguous. The CDR3 sequence is 13 residues long. Deletions cut 4 bases from V and 3 bases from J, with 9 bases between. CDR1 MNHNS and CDR2 SASEGT come from the germline V gene. The CDR3 loop is CASSGQVKETQYF. The CDR3 coding sequence is TGTGCCAGCAGTGGACAAGTTAAAGAGACCCAGTACTTC.

This rearrangement joins TRBV9 to TRBJ1-2; 7 nucleotides line up with TRBD1. Germline V gene lookup returns CDR1 SGDLS and CDR2 YYNGEE. The CDR3 is 15 amino acids. V was pared by 0 bases and J by 2 bases, with 4 bases of the junction left unmatched. CDR3 loop: CASSVASTGNYGYTF. The CDR3 DNA follows: TGTGCCAGCAGCGTAGCCTCGACAGGGAACTATGGCTACACCTTC.

The chain links TRBV19 to TRBJ1-5, with 7 bases identical to TRBD1. The CDR3 covers 13 residues. The germline V gene has CDR1 LNHDA and CDR2 SQIVND (reference sequence). Germline trimming cut 4 bases from V and 7 bases from J; bases unmatched to any gene: 4. CDR3 amino acids: CASSRQGGQPQHF. The CDR3 DNA reads TGTGCCAGTAGTAGACAGGGTGGGCAGCCCCAGCATTTT.

The chain uses TRBV19 and TRBJ2-7, with a tentative D call TRBD1 (5 bases). V lost 0 bases to trimming and J lost 1 base, with 22 bases between them. Germline V gene sequence: CDR1 LNHDA, CDR2 SQIVND (reference sequence). This CDR3 is built from 19 residues. The chain's CDR3 is CASSIDPPGRANPSYEQYF. Here the CDR3 DNA reads TGTGCCAGTAGTATAGATCCCCCCGGCAGGGCCAACCCGTCCTACGAGCAGTACTTC.

This chain links TRBV6-1 with TRBJ1-3; TRBD1 matches at 7 bases. The CDR3 runs 15 residues. Trimming removed 6 bases from V and 4 bases from J; junction bases left unmatched: 9. The germline CDR1 and CDR2 sequences are MNHNS and SASEGT. CDR3 coding DNA: TGTGCCAGCAGGATGACAGGGATTAAAGGAAACACCATATATTTT. Translation gives CASRMTGIKGNTIYF.

V usage is TRBV9 and J usage is TRBJ2-3; 8 bases match TRBD2. CDR3 length: 14 residues. Unmatched junction bases numbered 7, after V lost 6 bases and J lost 4 bases. Germline CDR1 and CDR2: SGDLS and YYNGEE. CDR3 residues: CASTSGGVADTQYF. In DNA, the CDR3 is TGTGCCAGCACCTCGGGGGGGGTTGCAGATACGCAGTATTTT. The complete variable domain, with remaining parts taken from reference TRBV9 and TRBJ2-3, reads DSGVTQTPKHLITATGQRVTLRCSPRSGDLSVYWYQQSLDQGLQFLIQYYNGEERAKGNILERFSAQQFPDLHSELNLSSLELGDSALYFCASTSGGVADTQYFGPGTRLTVL.

Written as DNA, the CDR3 is TGTGCCAGCAGTTTATACGGGCAGGGGACTGGAAACACCATATATTTT. Protein sequence: CASSLYGQGTGNTIYF. This chain uses TRBV28 with TRBJ1-3, with D possibly being TRBD1 (6 bases). The CDR3 has 16 amino acids. The V gene lost 1 base and the J gene lost 2 bases, with 12 bases spanning the gap. Per germline, CDR1 MDHEN and CDR2 SYDVKM.